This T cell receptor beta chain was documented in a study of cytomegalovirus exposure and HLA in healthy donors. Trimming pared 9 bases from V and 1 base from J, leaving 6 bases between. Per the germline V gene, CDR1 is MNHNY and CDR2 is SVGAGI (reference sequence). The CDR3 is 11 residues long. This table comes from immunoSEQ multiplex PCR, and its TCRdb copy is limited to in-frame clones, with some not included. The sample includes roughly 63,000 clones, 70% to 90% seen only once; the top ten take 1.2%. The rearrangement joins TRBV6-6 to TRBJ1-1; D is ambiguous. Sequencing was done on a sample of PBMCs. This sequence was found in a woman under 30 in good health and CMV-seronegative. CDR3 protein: CASTANTEAFF. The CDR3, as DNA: TGTGCCAGTACAGCGAACACTGAAGCTTTCTTT.